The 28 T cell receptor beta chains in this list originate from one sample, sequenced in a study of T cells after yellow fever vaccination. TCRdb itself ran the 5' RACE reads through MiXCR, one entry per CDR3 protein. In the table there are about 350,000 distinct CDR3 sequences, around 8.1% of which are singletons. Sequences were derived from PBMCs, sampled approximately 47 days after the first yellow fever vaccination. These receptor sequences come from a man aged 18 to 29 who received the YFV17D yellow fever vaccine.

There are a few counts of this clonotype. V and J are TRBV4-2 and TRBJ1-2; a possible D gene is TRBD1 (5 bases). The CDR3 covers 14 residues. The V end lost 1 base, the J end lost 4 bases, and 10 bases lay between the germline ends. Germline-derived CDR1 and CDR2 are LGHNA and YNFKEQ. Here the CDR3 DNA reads TGTGCCAGCAGCCAAGGGGGGACCTCCTATGGCTACACCTTC. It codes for CASSQGGTSYGYTF.

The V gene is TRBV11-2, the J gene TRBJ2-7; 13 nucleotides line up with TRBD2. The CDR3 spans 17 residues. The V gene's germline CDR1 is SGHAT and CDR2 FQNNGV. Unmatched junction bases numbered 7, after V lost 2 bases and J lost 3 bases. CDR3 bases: TGTGCCAGCAGCTTATCCGCCGGGACTAGCGGGGTCTACGAGCAGTACTTC. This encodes CASSLSAGTSGVYEQYF.

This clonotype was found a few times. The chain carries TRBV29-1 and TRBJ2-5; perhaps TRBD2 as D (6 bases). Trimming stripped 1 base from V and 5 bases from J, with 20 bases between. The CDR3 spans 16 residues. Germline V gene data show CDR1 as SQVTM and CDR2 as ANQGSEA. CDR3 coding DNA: TGCAGCGTTGAAGGGAGGAGGGGATCGGTGTTGGAGACCCAGTACTTC. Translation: CSVEGRRGSVLETQYF.

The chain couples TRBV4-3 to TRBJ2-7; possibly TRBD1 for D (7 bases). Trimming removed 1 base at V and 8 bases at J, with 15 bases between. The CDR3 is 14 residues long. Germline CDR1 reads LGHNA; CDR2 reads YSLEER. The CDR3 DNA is TGCGCCAGCAGCCAAGTCGGAGGGGGCGCGAAGCAGTACTTC. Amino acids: CASSQVGGGAKQYF.

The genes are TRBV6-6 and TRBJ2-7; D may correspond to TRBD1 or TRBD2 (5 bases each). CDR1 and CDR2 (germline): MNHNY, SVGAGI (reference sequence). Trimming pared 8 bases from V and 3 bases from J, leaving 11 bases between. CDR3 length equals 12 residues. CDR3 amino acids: CASEGPYYEQYV. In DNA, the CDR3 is TGTGCCAGCGAGGGGCCGTACTACGAGCAGTACGTC.

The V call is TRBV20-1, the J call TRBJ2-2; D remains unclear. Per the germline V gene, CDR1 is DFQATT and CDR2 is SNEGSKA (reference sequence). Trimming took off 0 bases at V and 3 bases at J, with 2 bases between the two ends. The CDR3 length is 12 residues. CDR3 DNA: TGCAGTGCTAGAGATTACACCGGGGAGCTGTTTTTT. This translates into CSARDYTGELFF.

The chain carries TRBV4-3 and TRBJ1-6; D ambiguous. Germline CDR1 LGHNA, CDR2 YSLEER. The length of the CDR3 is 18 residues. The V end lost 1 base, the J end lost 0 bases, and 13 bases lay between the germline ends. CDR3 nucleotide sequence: TGCGCCAGCAGCCAAGGGCCTTCTGCGGTCTCCTATAATTCACCCCTCCACTTT. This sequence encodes CASSQGPSAVSYNSPLHF.

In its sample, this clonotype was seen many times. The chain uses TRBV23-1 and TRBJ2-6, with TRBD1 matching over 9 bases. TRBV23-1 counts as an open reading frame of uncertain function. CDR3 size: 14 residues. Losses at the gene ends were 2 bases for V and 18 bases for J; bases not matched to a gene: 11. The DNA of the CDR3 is TGCGCCAGCAGTCAAGCGCCACAGAGGACAGGGGCGACTTTC. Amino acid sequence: CASSQAPQRTGATF.

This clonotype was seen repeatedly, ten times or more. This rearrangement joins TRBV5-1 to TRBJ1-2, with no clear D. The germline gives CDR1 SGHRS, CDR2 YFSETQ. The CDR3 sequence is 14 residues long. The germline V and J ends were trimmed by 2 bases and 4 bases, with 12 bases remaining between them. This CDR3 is CASSLMSSGYGYTF. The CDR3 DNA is TGCGCCAGCAGCTTAATGTCCTCGGGCTATGGCTACACCTTC.

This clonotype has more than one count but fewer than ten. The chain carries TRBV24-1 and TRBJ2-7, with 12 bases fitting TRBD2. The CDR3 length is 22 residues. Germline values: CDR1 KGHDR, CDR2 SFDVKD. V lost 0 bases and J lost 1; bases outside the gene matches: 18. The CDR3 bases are TGTGCCACCAGTGATTTGACTAGCGGGGGGTTGCCTCATCAATTACTATCCTACGAGCAGTACGTC. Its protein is CATSDLTSGGLPHQLLSYEQYV.

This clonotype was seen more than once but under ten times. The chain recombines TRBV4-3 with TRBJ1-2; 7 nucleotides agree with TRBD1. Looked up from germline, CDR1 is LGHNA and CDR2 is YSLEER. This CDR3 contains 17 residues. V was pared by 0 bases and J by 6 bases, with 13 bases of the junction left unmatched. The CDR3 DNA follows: TGCGCCAGCAGCCAAGATGACAGGGTGGACGCCAATAATGGCTACACCTTC. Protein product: CASSQDDRVDANNGYTF.

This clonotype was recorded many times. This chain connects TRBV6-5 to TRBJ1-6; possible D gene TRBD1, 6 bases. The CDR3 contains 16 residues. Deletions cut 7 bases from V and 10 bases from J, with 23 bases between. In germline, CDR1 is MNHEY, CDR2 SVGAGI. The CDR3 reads CASTPAGTWGQSPLHF. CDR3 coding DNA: TGTGCCAGCACCCCCGCCGGGACCTGGGGACAATCACCCCTCCACTTT.

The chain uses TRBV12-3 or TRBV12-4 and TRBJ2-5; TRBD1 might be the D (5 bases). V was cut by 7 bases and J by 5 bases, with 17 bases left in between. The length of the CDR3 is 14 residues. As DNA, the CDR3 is TGTGCCAGCACCTCCTCGGGCAGGGCTGAGACCCAGTACTTC. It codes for CASTSSGRAETQYF.

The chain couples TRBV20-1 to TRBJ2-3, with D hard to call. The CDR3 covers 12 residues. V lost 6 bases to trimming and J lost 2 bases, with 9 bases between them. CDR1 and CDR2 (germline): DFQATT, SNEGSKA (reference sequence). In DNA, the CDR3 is TGCAGTGCCGAGACCCCCACAGATACGCAGTATTTT. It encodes CSAETPTDTQYF.

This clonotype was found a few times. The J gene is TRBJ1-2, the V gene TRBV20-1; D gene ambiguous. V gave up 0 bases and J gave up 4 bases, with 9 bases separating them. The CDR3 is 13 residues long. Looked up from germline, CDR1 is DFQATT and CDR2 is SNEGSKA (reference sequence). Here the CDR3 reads CSARDDYGYGYTF. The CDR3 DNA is TGCAGTGCTAGAGACGACTACGGCTATGGCTACACCTTC.

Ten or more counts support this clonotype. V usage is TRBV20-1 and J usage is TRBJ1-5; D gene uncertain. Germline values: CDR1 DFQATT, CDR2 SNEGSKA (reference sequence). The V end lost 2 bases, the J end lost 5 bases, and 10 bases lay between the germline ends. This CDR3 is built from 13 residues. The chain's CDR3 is CSARSDGDQPQHF. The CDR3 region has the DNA TGCAGTGCTAGATCGGACGGAGATCAGCCCCAGCATTTT.

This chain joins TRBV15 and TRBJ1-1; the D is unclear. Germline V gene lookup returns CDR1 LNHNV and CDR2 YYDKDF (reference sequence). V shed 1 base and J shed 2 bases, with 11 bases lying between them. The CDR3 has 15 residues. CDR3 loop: CATSRGAGLNTEAFF. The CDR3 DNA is TGTGCCACCAGCAGAGGGGCAGGACTCAACACTGAAGCTTTCTTT.

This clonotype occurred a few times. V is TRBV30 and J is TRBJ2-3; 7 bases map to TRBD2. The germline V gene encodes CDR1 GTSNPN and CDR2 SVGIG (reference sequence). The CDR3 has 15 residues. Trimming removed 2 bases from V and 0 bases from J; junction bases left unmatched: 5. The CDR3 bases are TGTGCCTGGAGTAGCGGGGACGTTAGCACAGATACGCAGTATTTT. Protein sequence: CAWSSGDVSTDTQYF.

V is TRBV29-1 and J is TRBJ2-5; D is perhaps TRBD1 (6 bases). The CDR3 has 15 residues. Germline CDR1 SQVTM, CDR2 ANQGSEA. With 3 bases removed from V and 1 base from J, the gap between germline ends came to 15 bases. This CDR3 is CSVDKQRGSQETQYF. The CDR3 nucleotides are TGCAGCGTTGATAAACAGAGGGGGAGCCAAGAGACCCAGTACTTC.

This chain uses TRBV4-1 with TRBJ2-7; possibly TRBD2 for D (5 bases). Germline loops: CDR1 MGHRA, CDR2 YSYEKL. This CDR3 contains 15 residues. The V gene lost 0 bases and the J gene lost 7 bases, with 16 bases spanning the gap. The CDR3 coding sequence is TGCGCCAGCAGCCAAGATGTTCGGACTCCGGGGGAGCAGTACTTC. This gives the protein CASSQDVRTPGEQYF.

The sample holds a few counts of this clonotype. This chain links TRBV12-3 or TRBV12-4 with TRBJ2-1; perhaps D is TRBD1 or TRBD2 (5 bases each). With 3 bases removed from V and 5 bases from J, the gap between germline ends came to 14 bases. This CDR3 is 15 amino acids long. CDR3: CASSLQGGGNNEQFF. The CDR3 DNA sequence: TGTGCCAGCAGTTTGCAGGGTGGGGGAAACAATGAGCAGTTCTTC.

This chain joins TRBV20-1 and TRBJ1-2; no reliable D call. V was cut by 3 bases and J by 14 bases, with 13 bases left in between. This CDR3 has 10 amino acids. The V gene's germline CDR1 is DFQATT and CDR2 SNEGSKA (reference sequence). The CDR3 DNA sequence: TGCAGTGCTAGTTTTACGTCCGGGACCTTC. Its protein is CSASFTSGTF.

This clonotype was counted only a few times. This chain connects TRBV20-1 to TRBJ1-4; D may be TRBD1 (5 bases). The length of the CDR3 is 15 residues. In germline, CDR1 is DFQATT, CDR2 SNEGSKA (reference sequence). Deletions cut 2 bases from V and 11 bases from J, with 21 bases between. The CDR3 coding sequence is TGCAGTGCTAGATTGACACGACAAGGCGGGGCTAAACTGTTTTTT. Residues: CSARLTRQGGAKLFF.

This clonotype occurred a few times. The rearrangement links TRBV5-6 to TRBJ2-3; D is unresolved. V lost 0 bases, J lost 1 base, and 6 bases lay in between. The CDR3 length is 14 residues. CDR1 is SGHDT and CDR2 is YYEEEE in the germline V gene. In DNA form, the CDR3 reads TGTGCCAGCAGCTTGGCCCCGCGCACAGATACGCAGTATTTT. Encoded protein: CASSLAPRTDTQYF.

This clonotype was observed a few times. The CDR3 loop is CASSPTTGGITEAFF. CDR3 nucleotide sequence: TGTGCCAGCAGTCCGACGACAGGGGGCATCACTGAAGCTTTCTTT. V gene TRBV25-1 combines with J gene TRBJ1-1; TRBD1 agrees at 10 bases. With 5 bases clipped from V and 4 bases from J, the junction kept 7 bases outside the gene matches. The CDR3 sequence is 15 residues long. CDR1 is MGHDK, CDR2 SYGVNS, per germline.

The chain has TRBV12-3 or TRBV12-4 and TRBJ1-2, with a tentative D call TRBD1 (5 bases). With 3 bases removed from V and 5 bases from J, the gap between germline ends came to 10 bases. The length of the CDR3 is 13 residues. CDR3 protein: CASSLGTEYGYTF. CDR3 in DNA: TGTGCCAGCAGTTTGGGGACGGAGTATGGCTACACCTTC.

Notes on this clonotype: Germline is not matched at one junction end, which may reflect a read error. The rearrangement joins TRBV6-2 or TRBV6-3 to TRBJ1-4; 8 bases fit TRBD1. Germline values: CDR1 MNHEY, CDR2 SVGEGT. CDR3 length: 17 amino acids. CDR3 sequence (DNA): TGTGCCAGCAGCTCCGGGACAGGCGTCGCAACTAATGAAAAACTGCTTTTT. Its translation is CASSSGTGVATNEKLLF.

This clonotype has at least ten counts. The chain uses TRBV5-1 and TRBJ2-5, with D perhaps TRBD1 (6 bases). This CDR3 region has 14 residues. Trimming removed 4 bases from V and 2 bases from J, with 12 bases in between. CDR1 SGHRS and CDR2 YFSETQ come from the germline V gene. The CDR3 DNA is TGCGCCAGCAGCACGGGACAAAGACAAGAGACCCAGTACTTC. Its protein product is CASSTGQRQETQYF.